These 30 T cell receptor beta chains share one sample of origin, sequenced in a study of blood T cell repertoires in COVID-19. Profiled with immunoSEQ multiplex PCR; TCRdb holds only in-frame clones, not every one. The table shows around 190,000 clones, with roughly four fifths occurring only once. What was sequenced was peripheral blood. These receptors originate from a woman in her 70s with COVID-19, enrolled during active disease.

This clone has only one observation. V usage is TRBV6-2 or TRBV6-3 and J usage is TRBJ2-1; 16 nucleotides match TRBD2. The CDR3 spans 20 residues. J was trimmed by 5 bases and V by 4 bases; bases with no gene match: 14. The germline V gene has CDR1 MNHEY and CDR2 SVGEGT. The DNA of the CDR3 is TGTGCCAGCAGTTTCGACAGGGGGACTAGCGGGAGGGCAAAAAACAATGAGCAGTTCTTC. Protein: CASSFDRGTSGRAKNNEQFF.

The gene calls are TRBV5-6 and TRBJ1-1; the match to TRBD1 covers 8 bases. There are 15 residues in the CDR3. Germline CDR1 SGHDT, CDR2 YYEEEE. V shed 4 bases and J 0 bases; nucleotides not matched to a gene: 5. The CDR3 spells CASSIPQGVNTEAFF. The DNA of the CDR3 is TGTGCCAGCAGCATCCCACAGGGGGTGAACACTGAAGCTTTCTTT.

V gene TRBV27 combines with J gene TRBJ2-2; D perhaps matches TRBD2 (6 bases). Germline CDR1 MNHEY, CDR2 SMNVEV (reference sequence). Between the trimmed V and J ends, which lost 5 bases and 6 bases, there was a span of 13 bases. CDR3 length: 14 residues. The CDR3 loop is CASSPGLGPGELFF. The CDR3 bases are TGTGCCAGCAGTCCGGGACTCGGACCCGGGGAGCTGTTTTTT.

This clone was observed once. This chain links TRBV19 with TRBJ1-4, with 9 bases matching TRBD1. Trimming took 7 bases from V and 6 from J; bases not matched to a gene: 12. Germline CDR1 is LNHDA and CDR2 is SQIVND (reference sequence). This CDR3 spans 16 amino acids. CDR3 nucleotide sequence: TGTGCCAGTACCGAGAGTTCGGGACAGGGTGATGAAAAACTGTTTTTT. This translates into CASTESSGQGDEKLFF.

This clone was detected only a few times. V is TRBV10-3 and J is TRBJ2-1, with 11 bases identical to TRBD2. From germline, CDR1 is ENHRY and CDR2 SYGVKD. The CDR3 is 16 residues long. Trimming at V came to 7 bases and at J to 6 bases, leaving 11 bases not matched to a gene. CDR3 bases: TGTGCCATCATGGAATATACTAGCGGGAGAGCCAATGAGCAGTTCTTC. This sequence encodes CAIMEYTSGRANEQFF.

The DNA of the CDR3 is TGTGCCAGCACCAACCCAAACAGGGTGGACTACACCTTC. Encoded protein: CASTNPNRVDYTF. The V and J genes are TRBV28 and TRBJ1-2, with D possibly being TRBD1 (6 bases). Trimming cost V 7 bases and J 10 bases, with 19 bases left between them. CDR3 size: 13 residues. The germline V gene encodes CDR1 MDHEN and CDR2 SYDVKM.

The chain combines TRBV10-3 with TRBJ2-5; 10 nucleotides align to TRBD2. There are 16 residues in the CDR3. V was clipped by 8 bases and J by 4 bases; unmatched bases: 13. Germline V gene data show CDR1 as ENHRY and CDR2 as SYGVKD. The DNA of the CDR3 is TGTGCCATCTCCCCGGGAGGGGTAGCGGGAGGAGAGACCCAGTACTTC. It specifies CAISPGGVAGGETQYF.

The rearrangement joins TRBV28 to TRBJ1-2; TRBD1 might be the D (6 bases). Germline values: CDR1 MDHEN, CDR2 SYDVKM. The CDR3 covers 14 residues. V lost 3 bases, J lost 4 bases, and 12 bases lay in between. The CDR3 nucleotides are TGTGCCAGCAGTTTCGGCAGGGGCGGCTATGGCTACACCTTC. Amino acids: CASSFGRGGYGYTF.

This clone appeared once. The V and J genes are TRBV6-5 and TRBJ1-2, with D hard to call. The CDR3 is 14 residues long. V lost 5 bases, J lost 8 bases, and 18 bases lay in between. From germline, CDR1 is MNHEY and CDR2 SVGAGI. For the CDR3, the DNA is TGTGCCAGCAGTAGGTATCGTTACTCGGAGGGCTACACCTTC. Translated: CASSRYRYSEGYTF.

The rearrangement joins TRBV21-1 to TRBJ2-4; the table's D call, TRBD2, was not checked against the DNA. TRBV21-1 is tagged as a pseudogene. The CDR3 runs 20 residues. CDR3 residues: CASSKGRLPPTALAKNIQYF. The CDR3 DNA reads as TGTGCCAGCAGCAAAGGGCGGCTACCCCCCACCGCACTAGCCAAAAACATTCAGTACTTC.

CDR3 bases: TGTGCCAGTAGTACAGGGGGCGCCTACGAGCAGTACTTC. Translated: CASSTGGAYEQYF. The V call is TRBV19, the J call TRBJ2-7; 8 bases match TRBD1. Germline loops: CDR1 LNHDA, CDR2 SQIVND (reference sequence). V lost 4 bases and J lost 2; bases outside the gene matches: 1. This CDR3 is built from 13 residues. The entire variable domain, with the rest obtained from reference TRBV19 and TRBJ2-7, is as follows: DGGITQSPKYLFRKEGQNVTLSCEQNLNHDAMYWYRQDPGQGLRLIYYSQIVNDFQKGDIAEGYSVSREKKESFPLTVTSAQKNPTAFYLCASSTGGAYEQYFGPGTRLTVT.

The chain combines TRBV2 with TRBJ1-4, with D possibly TRBD1 on 5 matching bases. Trimming shortened V by 7 bases and J by 8 bases, and 20 bases separated the two germline ends. Per germline, CDR1 SNHLY and CDR2 FYNNEI. The CDR3 runs to 15 residues. This CDR3 is CASNLVGGFGEKLFF. The DNA for the CDR3 is TGTGCCAGCAACCTTGTCGGGGGATTTGGGGAAAAACTGTTTTTT.

The CDR3 sequence is CASSLYRQGGYGYTF. The DNA for the CDR3 is TGTGCCAGCAGTTTATACCGACAGGGAGGCTATGGCTACACCTTC. The chain uses TRBV28 and TRBJ1-2, with TRBD1 matching over 7 bases. Germline CDR1 is MDHEN and CDR2 is SYDVKM. V shed 1 base, J shed 4 bases, and the junction held 6 bases outside the gene matches. This CDR3 comprises 15 residues.

The rearrangement uses TRBV15 and TRBJ2-7, with 9 bases identical to TRBD2. Germline CDR1 reads LNHNV; CDR2 reads YYDKDF (reference sequence). The CDR3 length is 16 residues. After removal of 3 bases from V and 6 bases from J, the junction contained 12 bases not matched to a gene. The CDR3 sequence is CATSSSYGTSLAEQYF. The CDR3 DNA reads as TGTGCCACCAGCAGTAGCTACGGGACTAGCCTCGCCGAGCAGTACTTC. Drawing the rest from reference TRBV15 and TRBJ2-7, the complete variable domain is DAMVIQNPRYQVTQFGKPVTLSCSQTLNHNVMYWYQQKSSQAPKLLFHYYDKDFNNEADTPDNFQSRRPNTSFCFLDIRSPGLGDTAMYLCATSSSYGTSLAEQYFGPGTRLTVT.

The chain couples TRBV30 to TRBJ1-1, with D unresolved. V shed 0 bases and J shed 3 bases, with 5 bases lying between them. CDR3 length: 12 amino acids. Germline-derived CDR1 and CDR2 are GTSNPN and SVGIG (reference sequence). This CDR3 is CAWSVRDTEAFF. Written as DNA, the CDR3 is TGTGCCTGGAGTGTACGGGACACTGAAGCTTTCTTT.

This clone was picked up a small number of times. This rearrangement joins TRBV4-3 to TRBJ1-4, with 7 nucleotides matching TRBD1. The CDR3 length is 15 residues. Germline V gene sequence: CDR1 LGHNA, CDR2 YSLEER. V shed 6 bases, J shed 5 bases, and the junction held 9 bases outside the gene matches. As DNA, the CDR3 is TGCGCCAGCAGTCTAACGGGACAGTTAAATGAAAAACTGTTTTTT. This translates into CASSLTGQLNEKLFF.

As concerns this clone: This may come from a read error, since a much larger clone is one base off. V usage is TRBV5-1 and J usage is TRBJ1-2; the match to TRBD1 covers 8 bases. This CDR3 is built from 15 residues. CDR1 is SGHRS and CDR2 is YFSETQ in the germline V gene. The CDR3 sequence: CANSLDPGTGTGYTF. The CDR3 DNA reads TGCGCCAACAGCTTGGATCCCGGGACAGGTACGGGCTACACCTTC. Filled out from reference TRBV5-1 and TRBJ1-2, the complete variable domain reads KAGVTQTPRYLIKTRGQQVTLSCSPISGHRSVSWYQQTPGQGLQFLFEYFSETQRNKGNFPGRFSGRQFSNSRSEMNVSTLELGDSALYLCANSLDPGTGTGYTFGSGTRLTVV.

The CDR3 sequence: CASSSPRGRSKPQHF. The CDR3, as DNA: TGCGCCAGCAGCTCTCCCCGAGGAAGGTCAAAGCCCCAGCATTTT. The V call is TRBV4-3, the J call TRBJ1-5; D uncertain. The germline V gene has CDR1 LGHNA and CDR2 YSLEER. Trimming cost V 5 bases and J 8 bases, with 19 bases left between them. The CDR3 loop spans 15 amino acids.

The chain recombines TRBV20-1 with TRBJ2-7; 9 bases agree with TRBD1. This CDR3 has 19 residues. The junction had 18 bases not matched to a gene; V was cut back by 3 bases and J by 0 bases. The germline V gene encodes CDR1 DFQATT and CDR2 SNEGSKA (reference sequence). CDR3 nucleotides: TGCAGTGCTAGTATCCGACCGGGACAGGGATTTTTGAGCTCCTACGAGCAGTACTTC. Translating gives CSASIRPGQGFLSSYEQYF.

The chain recombines TRBV2 with TRBJ2-1; 14 bases fit TRBD2. Per the germline V gene, CDR1 is SNHLY and CDR2 is FYNNEI. CDR3 length: 16 residues. V lost 7 bases and J lost 2; bases outside the gene matches: 4. The CDR3 here is CASILTSGRAYNEQFF. Written as DNA, the CDR3 is TGTGCCAGCATTCTGACTAGCGGGAGGGCCTACAATGAGCAGTTCTTC.

The chain joins TRBV2 to TRBJ2-3; 9 bases align to TRBD1. The CDR3 totals 15 residues. V was pared by 8 bases and J by 0 bases, with 6 bases of the junction left unmatched. Germline V gene lookup returns CDR1 SNHLY and CDR2 FYNNEI. CDR3 sequence: CASEWDRASTDTQYF. The CDR3 region has the DNA TGTGCCAGCGAATGGGACAGGGCTAGCACAGATACGCAGTATTTT.

Only one count was recorded for this clone. This chain links TRBV29-1 with TRBJ2-2; perhaps TRBD2 as D (9 bases). CDR1 SQVTM and CDR2 ANQGSEA come from the germline V gene. This CDR3 is built from 19 residues. Trimming shortened V by 2 bases and J by 5 bases, and 27 bases separated the two germline ends. The CDR3 coding sequence is TGCAGCGTTGAAATAAGGCAGGGGGCCAGCGGGAGGAGTACCGGGGAGCTGTTTTTT. Encoded protein: CSVEIRQGASGRSTGELFF.

The V call is TRBV12-5, the J call TRBJ2-1; the match to TRBD2 covers 12 bases. V was clipped by 1 base and J by 0 bases; unmatched bases: 4. From germline, CDR1 is LGHNT and CDR2 FRNRAP. This CDR3 region has 18 residues. The CDR3 nucleotides read TGTGCTAGTGGTTTGGATTCTAGCGGGAGGGGCTCCTACAATGAGCAGTTCTTC. It translates to CASGLDSSGRGSYNEQFF. Based on the CDR3 plus reference TRBV12-5 and TRBJ2-1, the full variable domain is DARVTQTPRHKVTEMGQEVTMRCQPILGHNTVFWYRQTMMQGLELLAYFRNRAPLDDSGMPKDRFSAEMPDATLATLKIQPSEPRDSAVYFCASGLDSSGRGSYNEQFFGPGTRLTVL.

The V gene is TRBV7-2, the J gene TRBJ2-4; perhaps TRBD2 as D (5 bases). Looked up from germline, CDR1 is SGHTA and CDR2 is FQGNSA. The germline V and J ends were trimmed by 5 bases and 0 bases, with 20 bases remaining between them. The CDR3 loop spans 18 amino acids. CDR3 DNA sequence: TGTGCCAGCAGCCCCGGTTCGTCTAGCCAACCAGCCAAAAACATTCAGTACTTC. Translation gives CASSPGSSSQPAKNIQYF. Based on the CDR3 plus reference TRBV7-2 and TRBJ2-4, the full variable domain is GAGVSQSPSNKVTEKGKDVELRCDPISGHTALYWYRQSLGQGLEFLIYFQGNSAPDKSGLPSDRFSAERTGGSVSTLTIQRTQQEDSAVYLCASSPGSSSQPAKNIQYFGAGTRLSVL.

This chain links TRBV6-5 with TRBJ2-1; D is unclear. Trimming left V 7 bases short and J 2 bases short, with 3 bases between. Germline V lookup: CDR1 MNHEY, CDR2 SVGAGI. The CDR3 covers 11 residues. In DNA, the CDR3 is TGTGCCAGCAATACCTACAATGAGCAGTTCTTC. This encodes CASNTYNEQFF.

The chain employs TRBV5-1 and TRBJ2-7; 10 bases agree with TRBD2. Germline values: CDR1 SGHRS, CDR2 YFSETQ. The CDR3 runs 15 residues. The V and J ends lost 3 bases and 3 bases, in that order; junction bases with no gene match: 6. The CDR3 loop is CASSSLAGVRYEQYF. The CDR3, as DNA: TGCGCCAGCAGCTCCCTAGCGGGAGTGCGCTACGAGCAGTACTTC. Variable domain in full (rest from reference TRBV5-1 and TRBJ2-7): KAGVTQTPRYLIKTRGQQVTLSCSPISGHRSVSWYQQTPGQGLQFLFEYFSETQRNKGNFPGRFSGRQFSNSRSEMNVSTLELGDSALYLCASSSLAGVRYEQYFGPGTRLTVT.

The rearrangement joins TRBV9 to TRBJ1-1; 9 bases agree with TRBD1. V shed 3 bases, J shed 6 bases, and the junction held 6 bases outside the gene matches. Germline assignment: CDR1 SGDLS and CDR2 YYNGEE. The CDR3 sequence is 14 residues long. The CDR3 protein is CASSEIRTGAEAFF. Here the CDR3 DNA reads TGTGCCAGCAGCGAGATCCGGACAGGGGCTGAAGCTTTCTTT.

The chain links TRBV28 to TRBJ1-5, with 9 positions matching TRBD1. Germline V gene data show CDR1 as MDHEN and CDR2 as SYDVKM. Trimming removed 5 bases from V and 2 bases from J; junction bases left unmatched: 16. This CDR3 spans 19 amino acids. The CDR3 loop is CASSPHRGRPPSRNQPQHF. The CDR3 coding sequence is TGTGCCAGCAGTCCACACAGGGGGCGCCCCCCATCTCGCAATCAGCCCCAGCATTTT.

The chain recombines TRBV19 with TRBJ2-1; TRBD2 agrees at 8 bases. V lost 6 bases, J lost 8 bases, and 9 bases stayed unmatched. This CDR3 contains 14 residues. Germline values: CDR1 LNHDA, CDR2 SQIVND (reference sequence). The CDR3 region is CASRTTQAGDEQFF. The CDR3 DNA is TGTGCCAGTAGGACGACTCAAGCGGGAGATGAGCAGTTCTTC.

The J gene is TRBJ2-2, the V gene TRBV5-5; 11 bases align to TRBD1. Germline CDR1 reads SGHKS; CDR2 reads YYEKEE (reference sequence). The V segment lost 4 bases and the J segment 5 bases; nucleotides outside the gene matches: 13. This CDR3 has 18 amino acids. CDR3 in amino acids: CASSRTPGTGGRTGELFF. CDR3 DNA sequence: TGTGCCAGCAGCCGCACCCCGGGGACAGGGGGAAGGACCGGGGAGCTGTTTTTT.